A single sample gave rise to the 32 T cell receptor beta chains below, sequenced in a study of naive and memory T cell subsets. Whole-study findings and limits: Naive repertoires, especially CD8, held a few larger clonotypes, possibly memory cells re-expressing CD45RA.

The beta constant-region primer was an equimolar mix of two oligonucleotides covering TRBC1 and TRBC2. Four rounds of PCR amplified the ligated cDNA using nested alpha and beta constant-region primers plus SP2. Each CDR3 protein gets one entry after TCRdb re-called the UMI-ligation and nested PCR reads with MiXCR. The table has around 140,000 distinct CDR3 sequences, over 20% seen once. These receptors lack a known antigen. The sequencing input was naive CD4+ T cells from blood. These receptors were taken from a human donor in good health.

V gene TRBV12-3 or TRBV12-4 combines with J gene TRBJ1-2, with D perhaps matching TRBD1 (5 bases). Between the trimmed V and J ends, which lost 3 bases and 5 bases, there was a span of 13 bases. The CDR3 totals 14 residues. The CDR3 loop reads CASSFDRKTYGYTF. CDR3 nucleotides: TGTGCCAGCAGTTTCGACAGAAAAACTTATGGCTACACCTTC.

This clonotype appeared many times. This chain joins TRBV19 and TRBJ2-2, with D unresolved. Germline-derived CDR1 and CDR2 are LNHDA and SQIVND (reference sequence). With 6 bases removed from V and 0 bases from J, the gap between germline ends came to 5 bases. CDR3 length: 13 residues. CDR3 nucleotide sequence: TGTGCCAGTAGCCCAGCGAACACCGGGGAGCTGTTTTTT. This gives the protein CASSPANTGELFF.

At least ten counts were recorded for this clonotype. The rearrangement joins TRBV30 to TRBJ2-7; D not certain. The V end lost 5 bases, the J end lost 4 bases, and 18 bases lay between the germline ends. The CDR3 consists of 14 residues. Germline CDR1 GTSNPN, CDR2 SVGIG (reference sequence). This chain's CDR3 is CAWAILPPPYEQYF. CDR3 bases: TGTGCCTGGGCAATTCTTCCTCCACCTTACGAGCAGTACTTC.

The chain carries TRBV7-2 and TRBJ2-7, with 7 bases aligning to TRBD2. The V and J ends lost 2 bases and 1 base, in that order; junction bases with no gene match: 11. Germline V gives CDR1 SGHTA, CDR2 FQGNSA. This CDR3 is 17 amino acids long. CDR3 region: CASSLPLRAGASYEQYF. The CDR3 DNA follows: TGTGCCAGCAGCTTACCCTTAAGGGCGGGAGCATCCTACGAGCAGTACTTC.

CDR3 protein: CSAPGGITNEQFF. CDR3 DNA sequence: TGCAGTGCTCCCGGGGGGATTACAAATGAGCAGTTCTTC. This rearrangement joins TRBV20-1 to TRBJ2-1, with 7 bases lining up with TRBD2. The junction had 8 bases not matched to a gene; V was cut back by 5 bases and J by 7 bases. This CDR3 is built from 13 residues. Germline CDR1 reads DFQATT; CDR2 reads SNEGSKA (reference sequence).

This clonotype was picked up a small number of times. The chain combines TRBV20-1 with TRBJ2-7, with 10 bases identical to TRBD2. The CDR3 contains 16 residues. CDR1 and CDR2 (germline): DFQATT, SNEGSKA (reference sequence). V was pared by 6 bases and J by 0 bases, with 11 bases of the junction left unmatched. CDR3 DNA sequence: TGCAGTGCCCCGGGGCAACTAGCGGGGAGCTCCTACGAGCAGTACTTC. This sequence encodes CSAPGQLAGSSYEQYF.

The V gene is TRBV28, the J gene TRBJ2-2; 13 bases align to TRBD2. Germline V gives CDR1 MDHEN, CDR2 SYDVKM. The ends lost 5 bases at V and 9 bases at J; junction bases unmatched: 3. The length of the CDR3 is 14 residues. The CDR3 spells CASSPGTSGRELFF. The CDR3 nucleotides read TGTGCCAGCAGTCCCGGGACTAGCGGGAGGGAGCTGTTTTTT.

Many counts were recorded for this clonotype. The V and J genes are TRBV6-2 or TRBV6-3 and TRBJ1-5; a weak D match, TRBD1 (5 bases). The germline gives CDR1 MNHEY, CDR2 SVGEGT. The CDR3 runs 14 residues. V was cut by 7 bases and J by 5 bases, with 15 bases left in between. Written as DNA, the CDR3 is TGTGCCAGCACCCAGAGGCAGGGCTATCAGCCCCAGCATTTT. It codes for CASTQRQGYQPQHF.

The sample holds one count of this clonotype. V and J are TRBV7-3 and TRBJ2-3; 12 positions agree with TRBD2. V lost 5 bases, J lost 2 bases, and 14 bases stayed unmatched. Germline CDR1 SGHTA, CDR2 FQGTGA. The CDR3 extends over 19 amino acids. CDR3 coding DNA: TGTGCCAGCAGCCGTAACCCAACTAGCGGGAGGAGAAACACAGATACGCAGTATTTT. This translates into CASSRNPTSGRRNTDTQYF.

This clonotype has more than one count but fewer than ten. The rearrangement links TRBV20-1 to TRBJ2-7, with D possibly matching TRBD2 (5 bases). CDR1 is DFQATT, CDR2 SNEGSKA, per germline (reference sequence). V was cut by 3 bases and J by 4 bases, with 16 bases left in between. The CDR3 sequence is 14 residues long. The CDR3 is CSARRARRRYEQYF. In nucleotides, the CDR3 is TGCAGTGCTAGGAGGGCCCGTCGGAGGTACGAGCAGTACTTC.

This clonotype has more than one count but fewer than ten. The J gene is TRBJ2-7, the V gene TRBV12-5; no clear D gene. Per germline, CDR1 LGHNT and CDR2 FRNRAP. The CDR3 length is 14 residues. V lost 2 bases and J lost 6, with 14 bases in between. For the CDR3, the DNA is TGTGCTAGTGGTTTGTCAGGTAACCCTCTCGAGCAGTACTTC. Residues: CASGLSGNPLEQYF.

This clonotype came up a few times. The gene calls are TRBV6-2 or TRBV6-3 and TRBJ2-2, with 11 bases matching TRBD2. Germline values: CDR1 MNHEY, CDR2 SVGEGT. V lost 7 bases, J lost 6 bases, and 4 bases stayed unmatched. The CDR3 is made up of 14 amino acids. The CDR3 loop reads CASISGLAAGELFF. The CDR3 DNA follows: TGTGCCAGCATATCGGGACTAGCGGCCGGGGAGCTGTTTTTT.

The rearrangement joins TRBV5-6 to TRBJ2-7, with D tentatively TRBD1 (6 bases). CDR1 and CDR2 from the germline V gene are SGHDT and YYEEEE. The CDR3 totals 13 residues. The V end was cut by 4 bases, the J end by 3 bases, with 11 bases between. The CDR3 loop is CASSPGQYYEQYF. The DNA of the CDR3 is TGTGCCAGCAGCCCTGGACAGTACTACGAGCAGTACTTC.

This chain uses TRBV18 with TRBJ2-4; the match to TRBD1 covers 7 bases. The germline CDR1 and CDR2 sequences are KGHSH and LQKENI. This CDR3 is built from 14 residues. Trimming at V came to 1 base and at J to 6 bases, leaving 3 bases not matched to a gene. In DNA form, the CDR3 reads TGTGCCAGCTCACCACGAACAGGGGTAAACATTCAGTACTTC. Translation gives CASSPRTGVNIQYF.

This clonotype has just a few counts. V usage is TRBV7-9 and J usage is TRBJ2-3, with D unclear. Germline CDR1 is SEHNR and CDR2 is FQNEAQ (reference sequence). V gave up 5 bases and J gave up 3 bases, with 12 bases separating them. CDR3 length equals 14 residues. Here the CDR3 reads CASSPPPATDTQYF. The CDR3 DNA reads TGTGCCAGCAGCCCCCCCCCCGCTACAGATACGCAGTATTTT.

The chain carries TRBV20-1 and TRBJ1-6, with D possibly being TRBD1 (5 bases). Germline-derived CDR1 and CDR2 are DFQATT and SNEGSKA (reference sequence). The CDR3 extends over 12 amino acids. V dropped 0 bases and J dropped 9 bases, with 6 bases sitting between them. CDR3 coding DNA: TGCAGTGCTAGAGACCAGGGTTCACCCCTCCACTTT. Its protein is CSARDQGSPLHF.

The gene calls are TRBV11-2 and TRBJ1-3; weak D call: TRBD1 (6 bases). The CDR3 contains 15 residues. V was cut by 0 bases and J by 1 base, with 7 bases left in between. Looked up from germline, CDR1 is SGHAT and CDR2 is FQNNGV. CDR3 protein: CASSLEGTSGNTIYF. DNA of the CDR3: TGTGCCAGCAGCTTAGAAGGGACATCTGGAAACACCATATATTTT.

Only a few counts were recorded for this clonotype. This sequence joins TRBV11-2 and TRBJ2-1, with D perhaps matching TRBD2 (5 bases). Between the trimmed V and J ends, which lost 3 bases and 2 bases, there was a span of 11 bases. The CDR3 is made up of 15 amino acids. Germline assignment: CDR1 SGHAT and CDR2 FQNNGV. The CDR3 is CASSFHRGTYNEQFF. CDR3 nucleotides: TGTGCCAGCAGCTTTCATCGGGGAACCTACAATGAGCAGTTCTTC. Full variable domain (remainder filled in from reference TRBV11-2 and TRBJ2-1): EAGVAQSPRYKIIEKRQSVAFWCNPISGHATLYWYQQILGQGPKLLIQFQNNGVVDDSQLPKDRFSAERLKGVDSTLKIQPAKLEDSAVYLCASSFHRGTYNEQFFGPGTRLTVL.

In its sample, this clonotype was seen a few times. The V and J genes are TRBV18 and TRBJ2-1; D may correspond to TRBD1 or TRBD2 (6 bases each). The V and J ends lost 8 bases and 1 base respectively, with 18 bases between them. The CDR3 is 16 residues long. In germline, CDR1 is KGHSH, CDR2 LQKENI. The CDR3 sequence is CASQGYTGTSYNEQFF. In DNA, the CDR3 is TGTGCCAGCCAAGGGTACACAGGGACTTCCTACAATGAGCAGTTCTTC.

This rearrangement joins TRBV7-6 to TRBJ2-6, with D possibly matching TRBD2 (6 bases). Germline V lookup: CDR1 SGHVS, CDR2 FNYEAQ. The germline V and J ends were trimmed by 4 bases and 1 base, with 17 bases remaining between them. CDR3 length equals 18 residues. The CDR3, as DNA: TGTGCCAGCAGCTCGCGGAGGGGCGGCGGATCTGGGGCCAACGTCCTGACTTTC. Translation: CASSSRRGGGSGANVLTF.

This clonotype came up many times. The rearrangement links TRBV7-8 to TRBJ1-3, with D hard to call. Germline V gene lookup returns CDR1 SGHVS and CDR2 FQNEAQ. The V gene lost 0 bases and the J gene lost 0 bases, with 12 bases spanning the gap. This CDR3 is built from 17 residues. This CDR3 is CASSLAAASSSGNTIYF. In nucleotides, the CDR3 is TGTGCCAGCAGCTTAGCGGCTGCCTCTTCCTCTGGAAACACCATATATTTT.

The J gene is TRBJ2-1, the V gene TRBV24-1, with 8 bases that match TRBD1. The CDR3 spans 15 residues. Trimming cost V 3 bases and J 8 bases; bases outside gene matches: 8. Per germline, CDR1 KGHDR and CDR2 SFDVKD. This chain's CDR3 is CATSDQGQVLYEQFF. The CDR3, as DNA: TGTGCCACCAGTGATCAGGGACAGGTACTCTATGAGCAGTTCTTC.

The chain carries TRBV29-1 and TRBJ2-3, with TRBD2 matching 11 bases. The CDR3 sequence is 14 residues long. J gave up 3 bases and V 5 bases, and 4 bases lay outside the gene matches. CDR1 and CDR2 (germline): SQVTM, ANQGSEA. This CDR3 reads CSVPRLAGTDTQYF. DNA for the CDR3: TGCAGCGTTCCTAGACTAGCGGGAACAGATACGCAGTATTTT.

The V gene is TRBV7-2, the J gene TRBJ2-7, with D perhaps TRBD2 (5 bases). The CDR3 sequence is 14 residues long. Germline V gene lookup returns CDR1 SGHTA and CDR2 FQGNSA. Trimming removed 4 bases from V and 6 bases from J, with 16 bases in between. The CDR3 spells CASSSTSTLGEQYF. In DNA form, the CDR3 reads TGTGCCAGCAGCTCCACTAGTACTTTGGGCGAGCAGTACTTC.

The table lists this clonotype with many counts. The chain employs TRBV11-2 and TRBJ2-2; D unclear. Trimming left V 4 bases short and J 9 bases short, with 18 bases between. The germline CDR1 and CDR2 sequences are SGHAT and FQNNGV. The CDR3 length is 15 residues. This CDR3 reads CASSYRPTQARELFF. The CDR3 bases are TGTGCCAGCAGCTATCGACCGACGCAGGCCCGGGAGCTGTTTTTT.

The chain employs TRBV18 and TRBJ2-1; D unclear. Germline lookup yields CDR1 KGHSH and CDR2 LQKENI. Trimming took 1 base from V and 0 from J, leaving 7 bases between them. The CDR3 runs to 15 residues. The CDR3 loop is CASSPLQSSYNEQFF. The CDR3 nucleotides are TGTGCCAGCTCACCACTACAATCCTCCTACAATGAGCAGTTCTTC.

This clonotype was seen a few times. V usage is TRBV18 and J usage is TRBJ1-5, with D unclear. V lost 3 bases to trimming and J lost 0 bases, with 18 bases between them. There are 18 residues in the CDR3. CDR1 is KGHSH, CDR2 LQKENI, per germline. The CDR3: CASSPGGGLTFSNQPQHF. As DNA, the CDR3 is TGTGCCAGCTCACCCGGTGGAGGGTTAACCTTTAGCAATCAGCCCCAGCATTTT.

This clonotype was seen only a few times. The chain couples TRBV5-1 to TRBJ2-1; 13 nucleotides match TRBD2. Germline trimming cut 4 bases from V and 4 bases from J; bases unmatched to any gene: 5. Germline loops: CDR1 SGHRS, CDR2 YFSETQ. There are 16 residues in the CDR3. As DNA, the CDR3 is TGCGCCAGCAGCCGGGGGACTAGCGGGGAATACAATGAGCAGTTCTTC. Translation gives CASSRGTSGEYNEQFF.

The chain links TRBV28 to TRBJ1-5; 11 nucleotides line up with TRBD1. Germline assignment: CDR1 MDHEN and CDR2 SYDVKM. This CDR3 has 15 residues. J was trimmed by 7 bases and V by 5 bases; bases with no gene match: 7. Written as DNA, the CDR3 is TGTGCCAGCAGTCCCGGGACAGGGGGTTTCCAGCCCCAGCATTTT. Translating it yields CASSPGTGGFQPQHF.

The J gene is TRBJ2-3, the V gene TRBV6-2 or TRBV6-3; 10 nucleotides line up with TRBD2. The CDR3 extends over 15 amino acids. Germline CDR1 MNHEY, CDR2 SVGEGT. J gave up 4 bases and V 6 bases, and 7 bases lay outside the gene matches. Here the CDR3 DNA reads TGTGCCAGCAGACGACCGGGACTAGCGTCAGATACGCAGTATTTT. This translates into CASRRPGLASDTQYF.

This clonotype has at least ten counts. The chain combines TRBV28 with TRBJ2-1; weak D call: TRBD1 (6 bases). Deletions cut 4 bases from V and 6 bases from J, with 13 bases between. CDR3 size: 14 residues. Germline loops: CDR1 MDHEN, CDR2 SYDVKM. For the CDR3, the DNA is TGTGCCAGCAGTTACCCGGGGACATCCAATGAGCAGTTCTTC. Protein: CASSYPGTSNEQFF. Using reference TRBV28 and TRBJ2-1 for the parts outside the CDR3, the full variable domain is DVKVTQSSRYLVKRTGEKVFLECVQDMDHENMFWYRQDPGLGLRLIYFSYDVKMKEKGDIPEGYSVSREKKERFSLILESASTNQTSMYLCASSYPGTSNEQFFGPGTRLTVL.

CDR3 sequence (DNA): TGCAGCGGCCTCAACACTGAAGCTTTCTTT. Protein sequence: CSGLNTEAFF. The chain has TRBV29-1 and TRBJ1-1; D uncertain. Germline loops: CDR1 SQVTM, CDR2 ANQGSEA. Trimming cost V 7 bases and J 2 bases, with 5 bases left between them. CDR3 length: 10 residues.